This TCR beta chain derives from a study of technical replicates of blood from a handful of donors. Germline lookup yields CDR1 SGHRS and CDR2 YFSETQ. This CDR3 contains 15 residues. Trimming removed 2 bases from V and 9 bases from J, with 21 bases in between. Only in-frame clones appear in the TCRdb table, and some are missing; sequencing was by immunoSEQ multiplex PCR. The profile shows over 55,000 clones, almost 98% of them singletons. The chain joins TRBV5-1 to TRBJ2-7; D gene uncertain. The sequence derives from a human donor in good health. The source material was T cells isolated from PBMCs. The CDR3 is CASSFTRPTRDLQYF. For the CDR3, the DNA is TGCGCCAGCAGCTTCACCAGGCCCACCCGAGATCTGCAGTACTTC.